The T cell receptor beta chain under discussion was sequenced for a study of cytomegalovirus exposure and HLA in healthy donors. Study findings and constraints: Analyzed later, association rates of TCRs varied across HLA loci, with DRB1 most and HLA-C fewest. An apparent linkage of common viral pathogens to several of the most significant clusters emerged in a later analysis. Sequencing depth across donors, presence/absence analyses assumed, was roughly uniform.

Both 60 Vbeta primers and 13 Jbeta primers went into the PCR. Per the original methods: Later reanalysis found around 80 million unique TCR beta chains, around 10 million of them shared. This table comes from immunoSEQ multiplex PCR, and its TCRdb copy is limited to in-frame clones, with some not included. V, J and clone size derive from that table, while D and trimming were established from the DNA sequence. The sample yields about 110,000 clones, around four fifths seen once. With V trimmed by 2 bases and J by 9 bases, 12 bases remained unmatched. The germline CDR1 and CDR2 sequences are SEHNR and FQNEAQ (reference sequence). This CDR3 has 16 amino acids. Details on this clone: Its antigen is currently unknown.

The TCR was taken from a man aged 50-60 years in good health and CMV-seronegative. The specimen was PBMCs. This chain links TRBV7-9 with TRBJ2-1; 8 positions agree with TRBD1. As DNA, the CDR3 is TGTGCCAGCAGCTTAACCACCCAGGGGGCGAGCGGTGAGCAGTTCTTC. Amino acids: CASSLTTQGASGEQFF.